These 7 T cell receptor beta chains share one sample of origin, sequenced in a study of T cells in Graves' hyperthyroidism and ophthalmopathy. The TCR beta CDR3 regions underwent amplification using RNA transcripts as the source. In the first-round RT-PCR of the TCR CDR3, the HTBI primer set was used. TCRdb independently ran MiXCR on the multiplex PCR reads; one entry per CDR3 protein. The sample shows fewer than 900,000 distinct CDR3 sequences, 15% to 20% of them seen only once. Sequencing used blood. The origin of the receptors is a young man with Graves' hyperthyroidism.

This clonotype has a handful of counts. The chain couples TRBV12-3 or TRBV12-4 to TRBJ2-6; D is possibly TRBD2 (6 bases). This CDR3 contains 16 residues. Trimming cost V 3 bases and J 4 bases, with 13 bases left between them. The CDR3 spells CASSFYAGLGANVLTF. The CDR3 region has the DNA TGTGCCAGCAGTTTTTATGCGGGGTTGGGGGCCAACGTCCTGACTTTC.

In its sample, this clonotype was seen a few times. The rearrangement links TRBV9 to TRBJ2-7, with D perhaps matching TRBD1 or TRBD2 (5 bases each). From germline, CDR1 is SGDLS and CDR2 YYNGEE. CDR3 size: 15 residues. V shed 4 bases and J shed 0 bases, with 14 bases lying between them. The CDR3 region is CASSPPGRSSYEQYF. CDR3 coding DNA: TGTGCCAGCAGCCCTCCGGGGCGGAGCTCCTACGAGCAGTACTTC. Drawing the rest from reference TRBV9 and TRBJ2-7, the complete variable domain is DSGVTQTPKHLITATGQRVTLRCSPRSGDLSVYWYQQSLDQGLQFLIQYYNGEERAKGNILERFSAQQFPDLHSELNLSSLELGDSALYFCASSPPGRSSYEQYFGPGTRLTVT.

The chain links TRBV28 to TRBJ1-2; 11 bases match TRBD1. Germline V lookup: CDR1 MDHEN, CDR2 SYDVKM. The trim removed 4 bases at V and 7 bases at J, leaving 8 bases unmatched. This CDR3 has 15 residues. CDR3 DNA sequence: TGTGCCAGCAGTTCTTGGGGGACAGGGGGTGGTGGCTACACCTTC. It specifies CASSSWGTGGGGYTF.

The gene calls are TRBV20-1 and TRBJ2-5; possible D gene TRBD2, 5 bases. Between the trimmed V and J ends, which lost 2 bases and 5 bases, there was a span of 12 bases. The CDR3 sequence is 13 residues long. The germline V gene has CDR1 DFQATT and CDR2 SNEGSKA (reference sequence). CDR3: CSARNPGGETQYF. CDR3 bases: TGCAGTGCTAGAAACCCGGGCGGGGAGACCCAGTACTTC.

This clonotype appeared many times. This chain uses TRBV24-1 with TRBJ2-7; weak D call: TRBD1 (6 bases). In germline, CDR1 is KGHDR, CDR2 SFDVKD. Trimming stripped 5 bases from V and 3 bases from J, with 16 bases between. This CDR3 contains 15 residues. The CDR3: CATSAGATSGYEQYF. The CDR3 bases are TGTGCCACCAGTGCAGGGGCTACCTCGGGCTACGAGCAGTACTTC.

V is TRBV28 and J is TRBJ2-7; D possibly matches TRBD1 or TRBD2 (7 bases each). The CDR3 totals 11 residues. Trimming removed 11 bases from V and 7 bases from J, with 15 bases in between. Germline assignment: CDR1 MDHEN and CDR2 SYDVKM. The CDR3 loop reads CASGGSGEQYF. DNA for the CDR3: TGTGCCTCAGGGGGTAGCGGGGAGCAGTACTTC.

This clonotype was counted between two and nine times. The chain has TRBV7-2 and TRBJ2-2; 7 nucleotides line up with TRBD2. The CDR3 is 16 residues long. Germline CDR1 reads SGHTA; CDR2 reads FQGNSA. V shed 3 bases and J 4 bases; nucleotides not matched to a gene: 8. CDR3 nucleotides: TGTGCCAGCAGCTTGCGTCCTAGCGGAATCACCGGGGAGCTGTTTTTT. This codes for CASSLRPSGITGELFF.